One and the same sample provided the 17 T cell receptor beta chains below, sequenced in a study of cytotoxic CD8 clonotypes in ibrutinib-treated CLL. Method: immunoSEQ multiplex PCR; TCRdb's copy keeps in-frame clones and lacks some. The sample contains roughly 170,000 clones, about 80% of which appear only once. The input for sequencing was PBMCs, taken after 24 months of ibrutinib treatment. These receptors all stem from a human donor with chronic lymphocytic leukemia.

The chain couples TRBV7-3 to TRBJ2-1; no definite D call. This CDR3 comprises 15 residues. The V gene lost 5 bases and the J gene lost 7 bases, with 18 bases spanning the gap. Looked up from germline, CDR1 is SGHTA and CDR2 is FQGTGA. CDR3 coding DNA: TGTGCCAGCAGCCCGTCTATGATTAGGGATAATGAGCAGTTCTTC. This gives the protein CASSPSMIRDNEQFF.

The V call is TRBV6-5, the J call TRBJ1-4; 7 bases match TRBD1. Trimming took 5 bases from V and 12 from J; bases not matched to a gene: 6. Germline values: CDR1 MNHEY, CDR2 SVGAGI. CDR3 size: 12 residues. The DNA of the CDR3 is TGTGCCAGCAGTCGGAACAGGGGTGAACTGTTTTTT. This gives the protein CASSRNRGELFF.

The V call is TRBV19, the J call TRBJ1-3, with 9 bases matching TRBD1. Germline V lookup: CDR1 LNHDA, CDR2 SQIVND (reference sequence). J gave up 4 bases and V 7 bases, and 8 bases lay outside the gene matches. This CDR3 contains 15 residues. This CDR3 is CASTATGGVGNTIYF. The CDR3 coding sequence is TGTGCCAGTACCGCAACAGGGGGCGTAGGAAACACCATATATTTT.

The chain is built from TRBV4-1 and TRBJ2-1; 13 bases are a match to TRBD2. There are 17 residues in the CDR3. The V and J ends lost 1 base and 9 bases, in that order; junction bases with no gene match: 9. CDR1 is MGHRA and CDR2 is YSYEKL in the germline V gene. CDR3 residues: CASSQAGLAGAFGEQFF. DNA of the CDR3: TGCGCCAGCAGCCAAGCTGGACTAGCGGGAGCATTCGGTGAGCAGTTCTTC.

The chain carries TRBV7-2 and TRBJ1-3, with a tentative D call TRBD1 (5 bases). Germline assignment: CDR1 SGHTA and CDR2 FQGNSA. Deletions cut 4 bases from V and 6 bases from J, with 16 bases between. This CDR3 region has 15 residues. The CDR3 spells CASSSPSGETNTIYF. CDR3 coding DNA: TGTGCCAGCAGCTCCCCCTCGGGGGAGACAAACACCATATATTTT.

The chain uses TRBV7-2 and TRBJ2-7; D gene unclear. Germline-derived CDR1 and CDR2 are SGHTA and FQGNSA. The CDR3 contains 12 residues. With 2 bases removed from V and 4 bases from J, the gap between germline ends came to 6 bases. For the CDR3, the DNA is TGTGCCAGCAGCTTAATAGGATACGAGCAGTACTTC. This codes for CASSLIGYEQYF.

The V gene is TRBV6-6, the J gene TRBJ1-4, with TRBD1 identical over 7 bases. The CDR3 contains 16 residues. The germline gives CDR1 MNHNY, CDR2 SVGAGI (reference sequence). Losses at the gene ends were 0 bases for V and 5 bases for J; bases not matched to a gene: 6. As DNA, the CDR3 is TGTGCCAGCAGTTACTCCCCGGGACAGAGGAATGAAAAACTGTTTTTT. This encodes CASSYSPGQRNEKLFF.

V gene TRBV19 combines with J gene TRBJ1-1; tentative D call: TRBD1 (6 bases). Germline lookup yields CDR1 LNHDA and CDR2 SQIVND (reference sequence). The CDR3 runs 13 residues. V lost 7 bases and J lost 1, with 10 bases in between. The DNA for the CDR3 is TGTGCCAGTAATCAGGGGACGAACACTGAAGCTTTCTTT. Translation: CASNQGTNTEAFF.

Only a few counts were recorded for this clone. Here the CDR3 reads CASRSRYEQYF. The CDR3 nucleotides read TGTGCCAGCAGGTCAAGGTACGAGCAGTACTTC. The gene calls are TRBV7-8 and TRBJ2-7; D remains ambiguous. The CDR3 loop spans 11 amino acids. The V gene lost 6 bases and the J gene lost 4 bases, with 7 bases spanning the gap. Germline values: CDR1 SGHVS, CDR2 FQNEAQ.

V and J are TRBV5-1 and TRBJ2-2; tentative D call: TRBD2 (5 bases). Trimming took off 4 bases at V and 1 base at J, with 8 bases between the two ends. The V gene's germline CDR1 is SGHRS and CDR2 YFSETQ. The CDR3 spans 14 residues. For the CDR3, the DNA is TGCGCCAGCAGCCCCGGACTGAACACCGGGGAGCTGTTTTTT. Translation gives CASSPGLNTGELFF.

The chain uses TRBV5-1 and TRBJ2-1; D unresolved. Trimming took off 3 bases at V and 2 bases at J, with 15 bases between the two ends. Germline V gene lookup returns CDR1 SGHRS and CDR2 YFSETQ. The CDR3 length is 16 residues. The DNA for the CDR3 is TGCGCCAGCAGCTCGGAGCCGGAACCTGCCTACAATGAGCAGTTCTTC. The encoded protein is CASSSEPEPAYNEQFF.

The V call is TRBV6-6, the J call TRBJ1-1; TRBD1 matches 10 bases. Germline values: CDR1 MNHNY, CDR2 SVGAGI (reference sequence). There are 15 residues in the CDR3. Trimming cost V 2 bases and J 2 bases; bases outside gene matches: 2. The CDR3 DNA is TGTGCCAGCAGTTACCGACAGGGGGCCAACACTGAAGCTTTCTTT. Translating gives CASSYRQGANTEAFF.

This clone occurred once. The chain employs TRBV9 and TRBJ1-5; D is unclear. The germline V and J ends were trimmed by 1 base and 3 bases, with 11 bases remaining between them. CDR3 length: 15 residues. Germline CDR1 is SGDLS and CDR2 is YYNGEE. CDR3 sequence (DNA): TGTGCCAGCAGCGTAAATGCAGGCCACAATCAGCCCCAGCATTTT. Amino acids: CASSVNAGHNQPQHF. Full variable domain (remainder filled in from reference TRBV9 and TRBJ1-5): DSGVTQTPKHLITATGQRVTLRCSPRSGDLSVYWYQQSLDQGLQFLIQYYNGEERAKGNILERFSAQQFPDLHSELNLSSLELGDSALYFCASSVNAGHNQPQHFGDGTRLSIL.

The chain recombines TRBV6-5 with TRBJ1-2; a possible D gene is TRBD1 (5 bases). Trimming left V 7 bases short and J 7 bases short, with 22 bases between. The CDR3 runs to 15 residues. From germline, CDR1 is MNHEY and CDR2 SVGAGI. CDR3 in DNA: TGTGCCAGCAACCTCCGCGGGGGTTCGACTCTTGGCTACACCTTC. Its translation: CASNLRGGSTLGYTF.

This clone was counted only a few times. The chain couples TRBV4-1 to TRBJ2-7; 7 positions agree with TRBD1. The germline CDR1 and CDR2 sequences are MGHRA and YSYEKL. CDR3 length: 16 residues. J lost 6 bases, V lost 4 bases, and 15 bases had no gene match. The CDR3 sequence: CASSPPLRGPGGEQYF. CDR3 DNA sequence: TGCGCCAGCAGCCCTCCCCTGAGAGGGCCAGGGGGCGAGCAGTACTTC.

This sequence joins TRBV28 and TRBJ2-5; 10 positions agree with TRBD1. The J segment lost 6 bases and the V segment lost 5 bases, leaving 9 bases of the junction unmatched. Germline V CDR1 and CDR2: MDHEN, SYDVKM. The CDR3 has 15 residues. CDR3 in amino acids: CASSTRDRGWKTQYF. Here the CDR3 DNA reads TGTGCCAGCAGTACACGGGACAGGGGTTGGAAGACCCAGTACTTC.

This chain links TRBV5-1 with TRBJ1-1; no definite D call. From germline, CDR1 is SGHRS and CDR2 YFSETQ. Trimming left V 5 bases short and J 7 bases short, with 18 bases between. The CDR3 is made up of 14 amino acids. The CDR3 is CASSVAGSTFEAFF. The DNA of the CDR3 is TGCGCCAGCAGTGTGGCGGGCAGTACTTTTGAAGCTTTCTTT. The variable domain in full, with the rest retrieved from reference TRBV5-1 and TRBJ1-1, is KAGVTQTPRYLIKTRGQQVTLSCSPISGHRSVSWYQQTPGQGLQFLFEYFSETQRNKGNFPGRFSGRQFSNSRSEMNVSTLELGDSALYLCASSVAGSTFEAFFGQGTRLTVV.